The clone carrying this T cell receptor beta chain was seen only once. This sample was included in a study of T cell responses to AZD1222 COVID-19 vaccine. This CDR3 contains 13 residues. Germline V CDR1 and CDR2: MNHEY, SVGAGI. Sequencing used immunoSEQ multiplex PCR; TCRdb keeps in-frame clones, though not all of them. The table includes 100,000 to 150,000 clones, about 90% detected once. The sample was peripheral blood, taken on day 0 of AZD1222 vaccination. The chain links TRBV6-5 to TRBJ1-5, with D possibly TRBD1 on 5 matching bases. This TCR came from an adult in good health. The CDR3, as DNA: TGTGCTACCCGGGGGGACGGGAATCAGCCCCAGCATTTT. As protein: CATRGDGNQPQHF.